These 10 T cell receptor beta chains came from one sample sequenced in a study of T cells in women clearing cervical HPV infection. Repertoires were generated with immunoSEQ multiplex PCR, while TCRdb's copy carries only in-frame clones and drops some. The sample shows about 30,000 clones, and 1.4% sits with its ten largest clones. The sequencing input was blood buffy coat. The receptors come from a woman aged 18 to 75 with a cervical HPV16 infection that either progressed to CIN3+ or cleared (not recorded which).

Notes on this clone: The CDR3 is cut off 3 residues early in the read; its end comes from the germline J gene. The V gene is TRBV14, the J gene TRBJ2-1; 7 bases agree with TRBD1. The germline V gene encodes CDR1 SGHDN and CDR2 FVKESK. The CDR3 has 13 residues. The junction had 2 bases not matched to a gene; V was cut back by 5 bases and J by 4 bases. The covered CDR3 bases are TGTGCCAGCAGCTCAGGGGGTTACAATGAG. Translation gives CASSSGGYNE. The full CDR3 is CASSSGGYNEQFF. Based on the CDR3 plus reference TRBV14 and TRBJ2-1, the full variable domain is EAGVTQFPSHSVIEKGQTVTLRCDPISGHDNLYWYRRVMGKEIKFLLHFVKESKQDESGMPNNRFLAERTGGTYSTLKVQPAELEDSGVYFCASSSGGYNEQFFGPGTRLTVL.

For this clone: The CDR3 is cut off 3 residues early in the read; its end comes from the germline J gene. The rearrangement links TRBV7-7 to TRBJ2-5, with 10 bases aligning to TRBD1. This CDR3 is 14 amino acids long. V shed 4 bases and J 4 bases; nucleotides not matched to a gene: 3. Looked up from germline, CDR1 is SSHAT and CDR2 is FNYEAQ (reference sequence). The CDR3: CASSSDRGGETQYF. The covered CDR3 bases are TGTGCCAGCAGCTCGGACAGGGGGGGAGAGACC.

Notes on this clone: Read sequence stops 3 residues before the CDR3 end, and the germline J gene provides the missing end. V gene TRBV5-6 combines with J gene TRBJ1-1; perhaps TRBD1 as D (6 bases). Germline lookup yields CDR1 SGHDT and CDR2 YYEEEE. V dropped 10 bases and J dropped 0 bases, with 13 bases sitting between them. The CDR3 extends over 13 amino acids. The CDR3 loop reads CAGTTGMNTEAFF. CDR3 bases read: TGTGCCGGAACCACAGGGATGAACACTGAA.

The CDR3 protein is CASSLAASYNEQFF. CDR3 DNA, as far as it was read: TGTGCCAGCAGTCTAGCGGCCTCCTACAATGAG. The chain combines TRBV6-2 or TRBV6-3 with TRBJ2-1; 7 positions match TRBD2. The read terminates 3 residues before the CDR3 end, so the remaining end is supplied by the germline J gene. Germline V gives CDR1 MNHEY, CDR2 SVGEGT. Losses at the gene ends were 5 bases for V and 0 bases for J; bases not matched to a gene: 1. This CDR3 is built from 14 residues.

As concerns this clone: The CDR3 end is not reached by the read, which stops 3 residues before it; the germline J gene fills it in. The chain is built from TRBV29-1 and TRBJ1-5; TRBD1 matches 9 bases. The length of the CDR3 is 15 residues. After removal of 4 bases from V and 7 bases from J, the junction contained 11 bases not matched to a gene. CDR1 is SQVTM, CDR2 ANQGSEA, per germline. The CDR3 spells CSVALGQGVGQPQHF. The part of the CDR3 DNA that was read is TGCAGCGTTGCCTTGGGACAGGGAGTAGGGCAGCCC.

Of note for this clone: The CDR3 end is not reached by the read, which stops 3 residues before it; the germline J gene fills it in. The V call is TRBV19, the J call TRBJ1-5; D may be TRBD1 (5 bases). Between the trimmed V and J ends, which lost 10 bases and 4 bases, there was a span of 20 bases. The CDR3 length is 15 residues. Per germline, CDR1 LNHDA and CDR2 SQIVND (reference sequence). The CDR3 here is CATNSWAGGNQPQHF. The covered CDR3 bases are TGTGCCACTAACTCATGGGCCGGGGGTAATCAGCCC.

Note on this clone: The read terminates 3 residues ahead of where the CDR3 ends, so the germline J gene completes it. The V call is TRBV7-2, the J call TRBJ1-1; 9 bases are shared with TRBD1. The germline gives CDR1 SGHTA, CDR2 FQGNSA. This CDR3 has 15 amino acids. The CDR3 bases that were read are TGTGCCAGCAGCCACGGGACAGGGAAAGGAAGTATC. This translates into CASSHGTGKGSI. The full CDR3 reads CASSHGTGKGSIAFF.

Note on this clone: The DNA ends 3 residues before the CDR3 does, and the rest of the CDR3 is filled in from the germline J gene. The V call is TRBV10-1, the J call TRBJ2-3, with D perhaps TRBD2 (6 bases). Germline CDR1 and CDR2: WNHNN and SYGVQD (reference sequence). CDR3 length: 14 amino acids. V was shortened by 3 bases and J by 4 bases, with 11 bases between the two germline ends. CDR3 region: CASSDHRGADTQYF. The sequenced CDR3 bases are TGCGCCAGCAGTGATCACCGCGGGGCAGATACG.

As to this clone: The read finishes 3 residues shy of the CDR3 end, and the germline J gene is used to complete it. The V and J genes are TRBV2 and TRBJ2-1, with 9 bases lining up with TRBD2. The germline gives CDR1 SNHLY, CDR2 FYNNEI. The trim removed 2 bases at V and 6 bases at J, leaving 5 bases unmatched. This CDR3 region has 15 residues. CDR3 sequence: CASSESLAGRNEQFF. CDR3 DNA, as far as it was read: TGTGCCAGCAGTGAAAGTCTAGCGGGACGCAATGAG.

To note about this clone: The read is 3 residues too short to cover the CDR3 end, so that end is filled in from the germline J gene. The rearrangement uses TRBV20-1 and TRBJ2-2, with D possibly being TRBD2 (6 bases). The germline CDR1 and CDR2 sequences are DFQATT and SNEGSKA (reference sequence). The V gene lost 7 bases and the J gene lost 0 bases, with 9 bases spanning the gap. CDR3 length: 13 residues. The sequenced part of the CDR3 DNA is TGCAGTGTCGGGACTTCGAACACCGGGGAG. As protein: CSVGTSNTGE. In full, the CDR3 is CSVGTSNTGELFF.